What follows describes a single TCR beta chain. Sequencing was performed with immunoSEQ multiplex PCR; in TCRdb, only in-frame clones are kept and a portion is missing. This repertoire shows around 150,000 clones, 65% to 90% found once; its top ten account for around 2.3%. The sample originates from a study of cytomegalovirus exposure and HLA in healthy donors. Sequencing was carried out using PBMCs. This clonotype originated in a woman under 30 in good health and CMV-seronegative.

DNA of the CDR3: TGCGCCAGCAGCCCCGGGACAGGGTTGAAAGGCTACACCTTC. Translated: CASSPGTGLKGYTF. The genes are TRBV10-1 and TRBJ1-2; TRBD1 aligns across 9 bases. This CDR3 comprises 14 residues. Per the germline V gene, CDR1 is WNHNN and CDR2 is SYGVQD (reference sequence). The ends lost 6 bases at V and 8 bases at J; junction bases unmatched: 10.